The present TCR beta chain was sequenced within a study of shared clonotypes between healthy human individuals. This CDR3 region has 14 residues. Germline CDR1 KGHSH, CDR2 LQKENI. Trimming removed 2 bases at V and 6 bases at J, with 14 bases between. Genomic DNA belonging to each subset was distributed in equal measure over several immunoSEQ plates. Assay used: immunoSEQ multiplex PCR; TCRdb lists only in-frame clones, some missing. The sample holds 490,000 or so clones, approximately 80% seen once. This clone has only a few counts. The specimen was PBMCs. The TCR originated in a woman aged 40 to 55 in good health. Some clones in this sample may be carry-over from other donors' samples. The rearrangement uses TRBV18 and TRBJ2-7, with D tentatively TRBD2 (5 bases). The CDR3 loop reads CASSPDPGSAEQYF. DNA for the CDR3: TGTGCCAGCTCACCAGACCCGGGGAGCGCCGAGCAGTACTTC.